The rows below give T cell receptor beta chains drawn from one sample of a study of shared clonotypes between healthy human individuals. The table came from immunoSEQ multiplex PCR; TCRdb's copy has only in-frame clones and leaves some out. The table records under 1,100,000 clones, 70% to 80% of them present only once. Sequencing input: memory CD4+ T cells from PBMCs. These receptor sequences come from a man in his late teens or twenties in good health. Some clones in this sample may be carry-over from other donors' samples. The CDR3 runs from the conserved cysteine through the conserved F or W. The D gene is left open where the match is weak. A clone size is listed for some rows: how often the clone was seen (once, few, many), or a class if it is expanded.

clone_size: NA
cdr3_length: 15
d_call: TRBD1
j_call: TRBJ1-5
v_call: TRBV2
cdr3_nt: TGTGCCAGCAGAGCGGGGACAGCCGCCAATCAGCCCCAGCATTTT
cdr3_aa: CASRAGTAANQPQHF

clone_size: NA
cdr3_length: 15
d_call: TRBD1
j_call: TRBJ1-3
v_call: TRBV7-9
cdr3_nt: TGTGCCAGCAGCCTTAAAGGGGGCCTCCCAAACACCATATATTTT
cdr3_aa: CASSLKGGLPNTIYF

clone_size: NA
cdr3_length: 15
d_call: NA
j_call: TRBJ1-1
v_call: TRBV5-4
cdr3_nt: TGTGCCAGCAGCTTGGGGCAGCCCCGGAACACTGAAGCTTTCTTT
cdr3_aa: CASSLGQPRNTEAFF

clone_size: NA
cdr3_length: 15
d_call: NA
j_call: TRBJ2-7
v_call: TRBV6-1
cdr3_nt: TGTGCCAGCCGGTTGGGGGATACCAGCTCCTACGAGCAGTACTTC
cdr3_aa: CASRLGDTSSYEQYF

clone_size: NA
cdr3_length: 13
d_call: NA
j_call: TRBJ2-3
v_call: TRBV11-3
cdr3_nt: TGTGCCAGCAGCGGGTGGAGGACAGATACGCAGTATTTT
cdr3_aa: CASSGWRTDTQYF

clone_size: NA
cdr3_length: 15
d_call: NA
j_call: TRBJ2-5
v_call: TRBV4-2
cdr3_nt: TGTGCCAGCAGCCAAAGCTGGGGGACTCAGGAGACCCAGTACTTC
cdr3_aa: CASSQSWGTQETQYF

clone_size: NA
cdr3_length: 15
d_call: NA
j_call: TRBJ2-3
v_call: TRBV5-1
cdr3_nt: TGCGCCAGCAGCTCCGGGACGTTAGGGGCAGATACGCAGTATTTT
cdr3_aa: CASSSGTLGADTQYF

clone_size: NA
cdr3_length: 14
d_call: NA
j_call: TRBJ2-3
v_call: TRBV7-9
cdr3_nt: TGTGCCAGCAGTTGGACAGACAGCACAGATACGCAGTATTTT
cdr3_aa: CASSWTDSTDTQYF

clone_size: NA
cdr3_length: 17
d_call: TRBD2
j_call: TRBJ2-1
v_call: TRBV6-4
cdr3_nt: TGTGCCAGCAGTGAGGCTAGCGGGAGTTACTCCTACAATGAGCAGTTCTTC
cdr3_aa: CASSEASGSYSYNEQFF

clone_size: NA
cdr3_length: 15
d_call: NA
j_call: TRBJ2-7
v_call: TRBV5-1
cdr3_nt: TGCGCCAGCAGCCAAGGCAGGGGATTGGCCTACGAGCAGTACTTC
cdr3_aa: CASSQGRGLAYEQYF

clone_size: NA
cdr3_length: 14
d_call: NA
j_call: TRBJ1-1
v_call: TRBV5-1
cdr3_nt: TGCGCCAGCCGGGGGCAGAGATTGAACACTGAAGCTTTCTTT
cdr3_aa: CASRGQRLNTEAFF

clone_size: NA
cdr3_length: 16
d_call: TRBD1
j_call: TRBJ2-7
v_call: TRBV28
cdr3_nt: TGTGCCAGCAATTTAAACCGGGACAGAGCTTTTTTGGAGCAGTACTTC
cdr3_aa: CASNLNRDRAFLEQYF

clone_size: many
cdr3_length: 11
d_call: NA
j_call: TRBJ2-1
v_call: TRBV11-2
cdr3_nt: TGTGCCAGCAGCTTAGGGACTGAGCAGTTCTTC
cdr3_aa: CASSLGTEQFF

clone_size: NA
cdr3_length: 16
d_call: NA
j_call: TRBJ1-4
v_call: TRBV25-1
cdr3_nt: TGTGCCAGCAGTGAATGGGCACGCGGGGAAAATGAAAAACTGTTTTTT
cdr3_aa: CASSEWARGENEKLFF

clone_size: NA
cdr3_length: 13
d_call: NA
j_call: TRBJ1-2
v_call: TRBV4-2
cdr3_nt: TGTGCCAGCAGCCAAGGACCGAGCTATGGCTACACCTTC
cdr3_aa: CASSQGPSYGYTF

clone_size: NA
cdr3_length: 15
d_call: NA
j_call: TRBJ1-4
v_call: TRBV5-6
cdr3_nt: TGTGCCAGCAGCTTGGCGTGGCAGCAGAATGAAAAACTGTTTTTT
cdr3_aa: CASSLAWQQNEKLFF